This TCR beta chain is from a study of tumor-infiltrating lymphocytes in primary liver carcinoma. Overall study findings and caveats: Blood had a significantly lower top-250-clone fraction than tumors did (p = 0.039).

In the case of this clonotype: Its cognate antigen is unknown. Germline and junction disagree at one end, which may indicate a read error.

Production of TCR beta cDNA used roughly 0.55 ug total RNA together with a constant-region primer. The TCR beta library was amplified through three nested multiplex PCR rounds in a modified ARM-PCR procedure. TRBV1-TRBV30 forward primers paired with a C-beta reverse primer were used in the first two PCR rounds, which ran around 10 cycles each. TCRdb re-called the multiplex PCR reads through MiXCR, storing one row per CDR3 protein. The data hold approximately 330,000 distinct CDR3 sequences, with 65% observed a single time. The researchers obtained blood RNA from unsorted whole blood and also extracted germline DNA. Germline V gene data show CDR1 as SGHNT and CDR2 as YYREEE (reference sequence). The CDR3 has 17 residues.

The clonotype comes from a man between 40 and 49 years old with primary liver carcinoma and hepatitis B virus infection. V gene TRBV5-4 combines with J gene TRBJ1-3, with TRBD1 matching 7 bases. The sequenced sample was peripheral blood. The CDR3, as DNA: TGTGCCAGCAACTTGCAGGCAGGGGGTTACTCTGGAAACACCATATATTTC. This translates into CASNLQAGGYSGNTIYF.